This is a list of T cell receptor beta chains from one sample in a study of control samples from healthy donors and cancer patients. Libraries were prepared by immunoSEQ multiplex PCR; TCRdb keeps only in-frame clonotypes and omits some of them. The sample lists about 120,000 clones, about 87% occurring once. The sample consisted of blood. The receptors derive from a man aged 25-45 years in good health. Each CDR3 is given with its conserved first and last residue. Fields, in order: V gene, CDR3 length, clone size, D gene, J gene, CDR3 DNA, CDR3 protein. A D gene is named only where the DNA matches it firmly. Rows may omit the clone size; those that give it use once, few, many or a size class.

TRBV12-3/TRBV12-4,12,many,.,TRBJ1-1,TGTGCCAGCAGCCGGACGTACTCTGAAGCTTTCTTT,CASSRTYSEAFF
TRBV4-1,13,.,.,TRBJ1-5,TGCGCCAGCAGCCTGGACACGTCTCAGCCCCAGCATTTT,CASSLDTSQPQHF
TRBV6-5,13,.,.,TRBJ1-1,TGTGCCAGCAGTTCCCCCTCGGGCACTGAAGCTTTCTTT,CASSSPSGTEAFF
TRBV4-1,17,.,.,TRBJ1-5,TGCGCCAGCAGCCAAGAAGGTCGGCGTTCGGGCCTTCAGCCCCAGCATTTT,CASSQEGRRSGLQPQHF
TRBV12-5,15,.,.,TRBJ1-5,TGTGCTAGTGGTTGGGAACAGATTGAGAGTCAGCCCCAGCATTTT,CASGWEQIESQPQHF
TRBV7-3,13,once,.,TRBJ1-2,TGTGCCAGCAGCTTAAGTCCCAAAGGTGGCTACACCTTC,CASSLSPKGGYTF
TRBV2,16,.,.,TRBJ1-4,TGTGCCAGCAGTGAAGAAGCCATTCTAAGGGGTGAAAAACTGTTTTTT,CASSEEAILRGEKLFF
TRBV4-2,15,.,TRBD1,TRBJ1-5,TGTGCCAGCAGCCAAGTGGGACAGGGTAATCAGCCCCAGCATTTT,CASSQVGQGNQPQHF
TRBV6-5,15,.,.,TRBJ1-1,TGTGCCAGCAGTTACTCGACTCTACGCGGGACTGAAGCTTTCTTT,CASSYSTLRGTEAFF
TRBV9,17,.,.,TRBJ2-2,TGTGCCAGCAGCCCACGAGGGGCCCCTGTGGGCACCGGGGAGCTGTTTTTT,CASSPRGAPVGTGELFF
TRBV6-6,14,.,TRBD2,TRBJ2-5,TGTGCCAGCACAACCGGGACTAGGAGGGAGACCCAGTACTTC,CASTTGTRRETQYF
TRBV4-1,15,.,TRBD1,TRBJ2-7,TGCGCCAGCAGCCAAGAGGGCAGGGGGCGATACGAGCAGTACTTC,CASSQEGRGRYEQYF
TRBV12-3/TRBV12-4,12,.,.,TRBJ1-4,TGTGCCAGCAGTTTGGAGCAGGAAAAACTGTTTTTT,CASSLEQEKLFF
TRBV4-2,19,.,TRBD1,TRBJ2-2,TGTGCCAGCAGCCAAGATAATGTCGGGACAGGGTTTAACACCGGGGAGCTGTTTTTT,CASSQDNVGTGFNTGELFF
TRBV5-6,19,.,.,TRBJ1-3,TGTGCCAGCAGCTTGGCCGGGGGAGGAGACTTACTCTCTGGAAACACCATATATTTT,CASSLAGGGDLLSGNTIYF
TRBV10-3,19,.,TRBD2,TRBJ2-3,TGTGCCATCAGTGGGGCTCGACCCCAATCGGGGGGTTCCACAGATACGCAGTATTTT,CAISGARPQSGGSTDTQYF
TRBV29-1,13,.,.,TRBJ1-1,TGCAGCGTTGACGGGACCATGAACACTGAAGCTTTCTTT,CSVDGTMNTEAFF
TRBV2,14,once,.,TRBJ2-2,TGTGCCAGCAGTGGGCTGAGGCGGGGTGGGGAGCTGTTTTTT,CASSGLRRGGELFF
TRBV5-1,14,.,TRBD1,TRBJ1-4,TGCGCCAGCAGCTTCGGACAGGGAGGGGAAAAACTGTTTTTT,CASSFGQGGEKLFF
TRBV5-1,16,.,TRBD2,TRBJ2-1,TGCGCCAGCAGCTTGGCGCGGGGGGGCATCCACAATGAGCAGTTCTTC,CASSLARGGIHNEQFF
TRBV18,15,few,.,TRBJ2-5,TGTGCCAGCTCACCGTACGCGGCAGGGCAAGAGACCCAGTACTTC,CASSPYAAGQETQYF
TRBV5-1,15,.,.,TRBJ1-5,TGCGCCAGCAGCTTGGACGGGGCGGCCAATCAGCCCCAGCATTTT,CASSLDGAANQPQHF
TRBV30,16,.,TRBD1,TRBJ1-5,TGTGCCTGGAGTTACAGGGGCGACGGGATGTATCAGCCCCAGCATTTT,CAWSYRGDGMYQPQHF
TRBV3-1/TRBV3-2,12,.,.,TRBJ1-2,TGTGCCAGCAGCCAGGGGGGCTATGGCTACACCTTC,CASSQGGYGYTF
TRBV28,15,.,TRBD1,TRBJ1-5,TGTGCCAGCACCCTAGGGACAGGGAGGCACCAGCCCCAGCATTTT,CASTLGTGRHQPQHF
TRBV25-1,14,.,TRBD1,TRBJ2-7,TGTGCCAGCAGTGAGGGACAGGGTGGGCACGAGCAGCACTTC,CASSEGQGGHEQHF
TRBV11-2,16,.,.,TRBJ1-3,TGTGCCAGCAGCCGTGGACAAGGACTCTCTGGAAACACCATATATTTT,CASSRGQGLSGNTIYF
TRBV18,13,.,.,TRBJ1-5,TGTGCCAGCTCACCGAACGGGGATCAGCCCCAGCATTTT,CASSPNGDQPQHF
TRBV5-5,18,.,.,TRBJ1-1,TGTGCCAGCAGCTTGGCGATTTCAGCCAGCGGGGGTAACACTGAAGCTTTCTTT,CASSLAISASGGNTEAFF